The source of this TCR beta chain is a study of T cells expressing NK-cell markers. 5'RACE template switching with UMIs generated TCR beta cDNA. TCRdb reprocessed the 5' RACE reads and reports one entry per CDR3 protein, with no DNA. This sample's clone table lists almost 450,000 distinct CDR3 sequences. The receptor comes from a woman between 18 and 70 years old in good health. Sequenced sample: blood T cells: a sorted CD56 or NKG2C T cell subset, CD4+ or CD8+ T cells, or bulk PBMC T cells (not recorded which).

The CDR3 loop reads CASSPKTGGGTGELFF. The V gene is TRBV18, the J gene TRBJ2-2; there is no DNA to check the TCRdb D call of TRBD1. This CDR3 comprises 16 residues. CDR1 is KGHSH and CDR2 is LQKENI in the germline V gene.